Sequencing of this T cell receptor beta chain was carried out in a study of regulatory T cells in long-lasting Graves disease. The junction had 12 bases not matched to a gene; V was cut back by 4 bases and J by 5 bases. The CDR3 is made up of 17 amino acids. CDR1 and CDR2 (germline): MDHEN, SYDVKM. This clonotype has at least ten counts. The authors built TCR beta libraries using iRepertoire HTBI primers and Arm-PCR of CDR3 regions. TCRdb re-derived calls from the multiplex PCR reads in MiXCR, one entry per CDR3 protein. Altogether approximately 490,000 distinct CDR3 sequences are present, about a sixth being singletons, with the ten largest covering about 12%. Specified time point: newly diagnosed GD, antithyroid drugs for less than 3 months. RNA isolated from PBMCs was used to make the TCR library. These data are also associated with another study on T cells in Graves' hyperthyroidism and ophthalmopathy. Per that paper: TCR CDR3 underwent first-round RT-PCR with the HTBI primer set.

The TCR comes from a man in his forties or fifties with Graves disease. The specimen comprised peripheral blood mononuclear cells (PBMCs), sampled at new diagnosis, from a patient treated with antithyroid drugs. The V and J genes are TRBV28 and TRBJ1-5, with TRBD1 identical over 9 bases. The CDR3 sequence is CASSSRPGQGYYQPQHF. CDR3 in DNA: TGTGCCAGCAGTTCTAGGCCGGGACAGGGTTACTATCAGCCCCAGCATTTT. The whole variable domain, remainder taken from reference TRBV28 and TRBJ1-5, is DVKVTQSSRYLVKRTGEKVFLECVQDMDHENMFWYRQDPGLGLRLIYFSYDVKMKEKGDIPEGYSVSREKKERFSLILESASTNQTSMYLCASSSRPGQGYYQPQHFGDGTRLSIL.